These 7 T cell receptor beta chains came from one sample sequenced in a study of beta chain features in type 1 diabetes. Isolated RNA was reverse transcribed in full, so expressed TCRB transcripts were sequenced. Sequenced by immunoSEQ multiplex PCR; TCRdb stores in-frame clones only, minus some. The top ten clones hold about 0.49% of a sample with about 99,000 clones, 25% to 35% of them seen once. These receptors have no known antigen. Study-level findings and limits: Type 1 diabetes patients had TCRB CDR3s that were shorter (moderately but significantly so) in all four CD4+ subsets.

The specimen sequenced was central memory CD4+ T cells from blood. All receptors come from a woman between 18 and 30 years old with type 1 diabetes.

The chain links TRBV2 to TRBJ2-7; 7 nucleotides agree with TRBD1. Germline-derived CDR1 and CDR2 are SNHLY and FYNNEI. Trimming removed 6 bases from V and 3 bases from J; junction bases left unmatched: 8. The CDR3 sequence is 14 residues long. CDR3 in DNA: TGTGCCAGCAGACGGACCGGGACAGACTACGAGCAGTACGTC. As protein: CASRRTGTDYEQYV.

This clone came up a few times. V usage is TRBV5-1 and J usage is TRBJ2-3; D might be TRBD1 (5 bases). Germline assignment: CDR1 SGHRS and CDR2 YFSETQ. The CDR3 extends over 17 amino acids. V was pared by 0 bases and J by 4 bases, with 18 bases between. In DNA form, the CDR3 reads TGCGCCAGCAGCTTGGGGCAGGGTATGGAGTCGGCAGATACGCAGTATTTT. It translates to CASSLGQGMESADTQYF.

V is TRBV10-3 and J is TRBJ1-1, with D uncertain. Trimming removed 6 bases from V and 5 bases from J, with 16 bases in between. CDR3 length equals 14 residues. Germline V gives CDR1 ENHRY, CDR2 SYGVKD. The CDR3 DNA reads as TGTGCCATCAGGGAGACACAACGTGATACTGAAGCTTTCTTT. The encoded protein is CAIRETQRDTEAFF.

The chain carries TRBV9 and TRBJ2-1; TRBD2 matches 13 bases. There are 17 residues in the CDR3. Germline V lookup: CDR1 SGDLS, CDR2 YYNGEE. The V and J ends lost 0 bases and 3 bases, in that order; junction bases with no gene match: 3. The CDR3 reads CASSVGLAGGYYNEQFF. The CDR3 DNA reads as TGTGCCAGCAGCGTAGGACTAGCGGGAGGTTACTACAATGAGCAGTTCTTC.

The chain employs TRBV11-2 and TRBJ1-4, with D unclear. The V and J ends lost 3 bases and 12 bases respectively, with 17 bases between them. The germline V gene has CDR1 SGHAT and CDR2 FQNNGV. This CDR3 spans 14 amino acids. CDR3 bases: TGTGCCAGCAGCTTTAATCTGGGCGGGCGTGAACTGTTTTTT. It specifies CASSFNLGGRELFF.

This clone turned up a few times. The CDR3 sequence is CASSYRHLPPYEQYF. DNA of the CDR3: TGTGCCAGCAGTTACCGACACCTACCCCCCTACGAGCAGTACTTC. The chain uses TRBV6-5 and TRBJ2-7; D not resolved. Germline CDR1 and CDR2: MNHEY and SVGAGI. This CDR3 has 15 residues. Between the trimmed V and J ends, which lost 2 bases and 2 bases, there was a span of 13 bases.

The chain links TRBV5-1 to TRBJ1-1, with TRBD1 matching 8 bases. Germline loops: CDR1 SGHRS, CDR2 YFSETQ. The V gene end was trimmed by 4 bases and the J gene end by 1 base; junction bases not matched to a gene: 6. The CDR3 covers 15 residues. The CDR3 sequence: CASSTRTGWNTEAFF. CDR3 sequence (DNA): TGCGCCAGCAGCACTCGGACAGGGTGGAACACTGAAGCTTTCTTT.